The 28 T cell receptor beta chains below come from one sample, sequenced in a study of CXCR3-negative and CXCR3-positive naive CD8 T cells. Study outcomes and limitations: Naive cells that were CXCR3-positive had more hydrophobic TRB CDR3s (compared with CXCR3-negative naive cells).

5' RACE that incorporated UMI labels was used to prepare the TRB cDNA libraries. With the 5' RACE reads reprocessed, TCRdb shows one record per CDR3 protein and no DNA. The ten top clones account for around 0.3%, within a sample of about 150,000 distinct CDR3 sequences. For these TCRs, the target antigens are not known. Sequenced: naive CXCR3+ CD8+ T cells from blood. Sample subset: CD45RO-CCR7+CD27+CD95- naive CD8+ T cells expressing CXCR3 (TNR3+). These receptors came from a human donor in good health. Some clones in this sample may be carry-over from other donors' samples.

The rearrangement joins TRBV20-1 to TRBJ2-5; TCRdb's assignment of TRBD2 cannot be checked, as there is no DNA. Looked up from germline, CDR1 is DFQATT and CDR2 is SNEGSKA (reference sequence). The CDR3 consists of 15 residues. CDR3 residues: CSAEPGRAYQETQYF.

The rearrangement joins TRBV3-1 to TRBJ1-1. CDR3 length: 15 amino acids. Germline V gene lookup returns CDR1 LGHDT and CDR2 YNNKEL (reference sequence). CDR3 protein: CASSQDPGGLTEAFF.

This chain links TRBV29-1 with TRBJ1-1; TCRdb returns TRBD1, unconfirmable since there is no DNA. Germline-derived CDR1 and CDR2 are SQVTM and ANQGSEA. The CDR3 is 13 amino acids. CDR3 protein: CSVDSGTVTEAFF.

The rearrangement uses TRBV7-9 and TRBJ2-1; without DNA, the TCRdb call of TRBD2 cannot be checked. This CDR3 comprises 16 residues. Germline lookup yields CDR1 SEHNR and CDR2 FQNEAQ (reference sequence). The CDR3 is CASSQVAGQAWDEQFF.

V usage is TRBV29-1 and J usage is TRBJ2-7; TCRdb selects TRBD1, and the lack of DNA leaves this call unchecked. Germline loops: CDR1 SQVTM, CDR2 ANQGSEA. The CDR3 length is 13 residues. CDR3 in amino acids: CSADSVPGDEQYF.

The CDR3: CSGTGQDEAFF. V gene TRBV29-1 combines with J gene TRBJ1-1; TCRdb proposes TRBD1, but this gene call is untestable without DNA. The germline V gene encodes CDR1 SQVTM and CDR2 ANQGSEA. This CDR3 comprises 11 residues.

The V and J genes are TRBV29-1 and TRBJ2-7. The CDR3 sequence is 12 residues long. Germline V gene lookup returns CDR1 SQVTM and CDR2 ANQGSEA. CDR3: CSVESGTYEQYF.

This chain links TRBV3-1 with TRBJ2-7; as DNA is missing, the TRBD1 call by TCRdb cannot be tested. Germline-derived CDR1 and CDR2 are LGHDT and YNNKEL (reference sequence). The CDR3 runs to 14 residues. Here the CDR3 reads CASSQPRGAAEQYF.

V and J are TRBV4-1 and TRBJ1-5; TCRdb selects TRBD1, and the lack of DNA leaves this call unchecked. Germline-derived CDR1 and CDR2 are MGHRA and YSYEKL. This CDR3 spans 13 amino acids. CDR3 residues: CASSQGRGQPQHF.

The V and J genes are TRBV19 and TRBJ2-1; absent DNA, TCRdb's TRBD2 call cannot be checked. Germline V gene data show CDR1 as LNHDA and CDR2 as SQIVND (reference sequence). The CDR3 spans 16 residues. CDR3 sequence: CASSTMTSGRYNEQFF. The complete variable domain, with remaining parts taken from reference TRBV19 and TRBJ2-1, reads DGGITQSPKYLFRKEGQNVTLSCEQNLNHDAMYWYRQDPGQGLRLIYYSQIVNDFQKGDIAEGYSVSREKKESFPLTVTSAQKNPTAFYLCASSTMTSGRYNEQFFGPGTRLTVL.

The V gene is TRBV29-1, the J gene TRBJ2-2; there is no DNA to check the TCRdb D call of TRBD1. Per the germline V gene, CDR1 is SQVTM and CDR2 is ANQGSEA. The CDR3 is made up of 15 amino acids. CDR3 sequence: CSGCDPGQGAGELFF.

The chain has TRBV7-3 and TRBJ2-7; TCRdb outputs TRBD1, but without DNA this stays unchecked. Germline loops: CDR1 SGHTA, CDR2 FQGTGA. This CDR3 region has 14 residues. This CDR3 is CASSTGQGSDEQYF.

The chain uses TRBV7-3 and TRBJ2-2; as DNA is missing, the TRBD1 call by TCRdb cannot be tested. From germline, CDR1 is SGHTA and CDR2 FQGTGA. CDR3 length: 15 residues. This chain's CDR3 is CASSLGGATTGELFF.

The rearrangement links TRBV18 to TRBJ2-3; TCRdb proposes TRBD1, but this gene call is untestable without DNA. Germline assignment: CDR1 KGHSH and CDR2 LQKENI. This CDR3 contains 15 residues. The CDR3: CASSDGQDLTDTQYF.

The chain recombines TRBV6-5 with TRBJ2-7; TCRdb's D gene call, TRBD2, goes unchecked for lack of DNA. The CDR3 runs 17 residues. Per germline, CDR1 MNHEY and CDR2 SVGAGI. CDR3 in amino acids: CASSYSGLEGGGYEQYF.

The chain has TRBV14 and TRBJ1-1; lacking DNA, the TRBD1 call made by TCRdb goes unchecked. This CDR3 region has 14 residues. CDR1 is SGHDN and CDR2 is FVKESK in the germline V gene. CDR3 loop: CASSQGRGIPEAFF. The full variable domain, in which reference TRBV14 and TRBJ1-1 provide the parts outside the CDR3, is EAGVTQFPSHSVIEKGQTVTLRCDPISGHDNLYWYRRVMGKEIKFLLHFVKESKQDESGMPNNRFLAERTGGTYSTLKVQPAELEDSGVYFCASSQGRGIPEAFFGQGTRLTVV.

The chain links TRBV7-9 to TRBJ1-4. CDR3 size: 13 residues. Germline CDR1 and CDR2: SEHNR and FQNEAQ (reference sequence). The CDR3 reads CASGSGDDEKLFF.

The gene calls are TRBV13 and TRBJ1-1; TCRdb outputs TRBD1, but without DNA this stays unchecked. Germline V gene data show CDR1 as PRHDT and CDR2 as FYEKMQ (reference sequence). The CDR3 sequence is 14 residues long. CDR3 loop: CASSPPGDNTEAFF. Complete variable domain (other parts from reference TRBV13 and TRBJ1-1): AAGVIQSPRHLIKEKRETATLKCYPIPRHDTVYWYQQGPGQDPQFLISFYEKMQSDKGSIPDRFSAQQFSDYHSELNMSSLELGDSALYFCASSPPGDNTEAFFGQGTRLTVV.

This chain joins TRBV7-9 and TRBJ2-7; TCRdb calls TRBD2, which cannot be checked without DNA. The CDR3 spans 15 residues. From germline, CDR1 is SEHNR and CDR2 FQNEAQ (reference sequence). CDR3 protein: CASSPGLGGSYEQYF.

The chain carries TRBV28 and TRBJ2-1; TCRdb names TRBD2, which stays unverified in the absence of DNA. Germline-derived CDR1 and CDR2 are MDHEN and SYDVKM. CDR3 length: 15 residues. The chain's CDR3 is CASSLVPDSGNEQFF. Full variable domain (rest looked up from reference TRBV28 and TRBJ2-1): DVKVTQSSRYLVKRTGEKVFLECVQDMDHENMFWYRQDPGLGLRLIYFSYDVKMKEKGDIPEGYSVSREKKERFSLILESASTNQTSMYLCASSLVPDSGNEQFFGPGTRLTVL.

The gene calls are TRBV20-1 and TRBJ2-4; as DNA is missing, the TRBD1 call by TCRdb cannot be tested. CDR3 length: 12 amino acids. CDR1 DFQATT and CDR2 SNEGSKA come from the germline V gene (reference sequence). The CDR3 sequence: CSASDSPSIQYF.

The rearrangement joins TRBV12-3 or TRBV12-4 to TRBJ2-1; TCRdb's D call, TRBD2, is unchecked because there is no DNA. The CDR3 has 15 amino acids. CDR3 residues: CASSLYAGRSNEQFF.

CDR3: CASSLIAGGSTDTQYF. The V gene is TRBV7-2, the J gene TRBJ2-3; TCRdb's D call, TRBD2, is unchecked because there is no DNA. The CDR3 extends over 16 amino acids. In germline, CDR1 is SGHTA, CDR2 FQGNSA.

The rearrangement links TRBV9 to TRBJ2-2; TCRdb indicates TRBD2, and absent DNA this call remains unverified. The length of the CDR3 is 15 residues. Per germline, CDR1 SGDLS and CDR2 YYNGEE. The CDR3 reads CASSDSGSNTGELFF.

The CDR3 reads CASSLFAAGTEAFF. This chain joins TRBV27 and TRBJ1-1. The CDR3 extends over 14 amino acids. Germline CDR1 reads MNHEY; CDR2 reads SMNVEV (reference sequence).

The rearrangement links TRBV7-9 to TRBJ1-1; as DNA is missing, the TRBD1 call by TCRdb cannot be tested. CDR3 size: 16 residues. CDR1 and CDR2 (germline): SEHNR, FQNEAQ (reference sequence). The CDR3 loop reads CASSSPITGMNTEAFF. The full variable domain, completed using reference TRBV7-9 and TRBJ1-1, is DTGVSQNPRHKITKRGQNVTFRCDPISEHNRLYWYRQTLGQGPEFLTYFQNEAQLEKSRLLSDRFSAERPKGSFSTLEIQRTEQGDSAMYLCASSSPITGMNTEAFFGQGTRLTVV.

The CDR3 reads CASSFRGNSNQPQHF. J is TRBJ1-5 and V is TRBV5-5. The CDR3 has 15 residues. Germline V lookup: CDR1 SGHKS, CDR2 YYEKEE (reference sequence).

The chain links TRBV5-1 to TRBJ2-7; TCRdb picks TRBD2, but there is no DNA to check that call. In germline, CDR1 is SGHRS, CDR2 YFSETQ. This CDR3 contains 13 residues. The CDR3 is CASSPAAPNEQYF.